This passage covers 26 T cell receptor beta chains from one sample sequenced in a study of T cells in Graves' hyperthyroidism and ophthalmopathy. The TCR beta CDR3 regions underwent amplification using RNA transcripts as the source. RT-PCR in the first round (using the HTBI primer set) targeted the TCR CDR3. Each CDR3 protein is one row after TCRdb ran MiXCR on the multiplex PCR reads. The profile covers around 250,000 distinct CDR3 sequences, with roughly 15% appearing a single time and 13% taken by the ten largest. Sequenced material: blood. Every receptor here comes from a woman between 40 and 50 years old with Graves' hyperthyroidism that later progressed to Graves' ophthalmopathy.

This clonotype showed up many times. The gene calls are TRBV28 and TRBJ2-7, with D unresolved. The V end lost 5 bases, the J end lost 3 bases, and 14 bases lay between the germline ends. The CDR3 is 14 amino acids. The germline gives CDR1 MDHEN, CDR2 SYDVKM. The CDR3 DNA follows: TGTGCCAGCAGTAAACCCCGAAGGAGCTACGAGCAGTACTTC. Translating gives CASSKPRRSYEQYF.

This clonotype was recorded at least ten times. The CDR3 DNA reads TGTGCCAGCAGCCCCCGATCGAAGACTAGCGGGAGCCCCAATGAGCAGTTCTTC. Amino acid sequence: CASSPRSKTSGSPNEQFF. V and J are TRBV7-8 and TRBJ2-1; 12 nucleotides agree with TRBD2. This CDR3 is 18 amino acids long. From germline, CDR1 is SGHVS and CDR2 FQNEAQ. With 5 bases clipped from V and 6 bases from J, the junction kept 14 bases outside the gene matches.

This clonotype was detected many times. This chain links TRBV7-8 with TRBJ2-3, with D possibly being TRBD1 (6 bases). This CDR3 is 15 amino acids long. Germline CDR1 SGHVS, CDR2 FQNEAQ. V was trimmed by 5 bases and J by 0 bases, leaving 12 bases between them. The CDR3 is CASSRDRRSTDTQYF. Written as DNA, the CDR3 is TGTGCCAGCAGCCGTGACAGGAGGAGCACAGATACGCAGTATTTT.

The chain combines TRBV30 with TRBJ2-7; possible D gene TRBD2, 6 bases. CDR1 and CDR2 (germline): GTSNPN, SVGIG (reference sequence). Trimming pared 0 bases from V and 1 base from J, leaving 16 bases between. The CDR3 covers 16 residues. In DNA form, the CDR3 reads TGTGCCTGGAGTGTATTCCCATGGGGGACTTCCTACGAGCAGTACTTC. This translates into CAWSVFPWGTSYEQYF.

The chain is built from TRBV11-2 and TRBJ1-1; D is perhaps TRBD1 (5 bases). Germline-derived CDR1 and CDR2 are SGHAT and FQNNGV. The CDR3 loop spans 18 amino acids. V lost 3 bases to trimming and J lost 1 base, with 21 bases between them. In DNA, the CDR3 is TGTGCCAGCAGCTTTGAGCGCGGTGAGGGACGGGAGAACACTGAAGCTTTCTTT. Its translation is CASSFERGEGRENTEAFF.

This clonotype was seen at least ten times. This chain links TRBV14 with TRBJ2-1, with TRBD2 matching 11 bases. CDR3 length: 17 residues. Germline CDR1 and CDR2: SGHDN and FVKESK. V shed 5 bases and J 2 bases; nucleotides not matched to a gene: 8. The CDR3 DNA follows: TGTGCCAGCAGCAACCCCACTAGCGGGAGAACCTACAATGAGCAGTTCTTC. Protein sequence: CASSNPTSGRTYNEQFF.

This clonotype has ten or more counts. A junction end diverges from the germline sequence, so it may reflect a read error. The chain joins TRBV2 to TRBJ2-4, with a tentative D call TRBD1 (6 bases). Germline CDR1 and CDR2: SNHLY and FYNNEI. The CDR3 is 14 amino acids. In DNA, the CDR3 is TGTGCCAGCAGGGAAGAGAACAGGGTTAACATTCAGTACTTC. Encoded protein: CASREENRVNIQYF.

This clonotype was recorded many times. J is TRBJ1-1 and V is TRBV30; D unresolved. Germline V gene lookup returns CDR1 GTSNPN and CDR2 SVGIG (reference sequence). The V end was cut by 1 base, the J end by 10 bases, with 13 bases between. There are 12 residues in the CDR3. The CDR3 DNA sequence: TGTGCCTGGAGTGGACCGACCGTAGTAGCTTTCTTT. This sequence encodes CAWSGPTVVAFF. The full variable domain, in which reference TRBV30 and TRBJ1-1 provide the parts outside the CDR3, is SQTIHQWPATLVQPVGSPLSLECTVEGTSNPNLYWYRQAAGRGLQLLFYSVGIGQISSEVPQNLSASRPQDRQFILSSKKLLLSDSGFYLCAWSGPTVVAFFGQGTRLTVV.

This clonotype showed up many times. The J gene is TRBJ2-7, the V gene TRBV9; no reliable D call. This CDR3 region has 14 residues. The V and J ends lost 3 bases and 2 bases respectively, with 12 bases between them. Germline CDR1 SGDLS, CDR2 YYNGEE. CDR3 residues: CASSAGPATYEQYF. The CDR3 bases are TGTGCCAGCAGCGCCGGCCCCGCGACCTACGAGCAGTACTTC. Drawing the rest from reference TRBV9 and TRBJ2-7, the complete variable domain is DSGVTQTPKHLITATGQRVTLRCSPRSGDLSVYWYQQSLDQGLQFLIQYYNGEERAKGNILERFSAQQFPDLHSELNLSSLELGDSALYFCASSAGPATYEQYFGPGTRLTVT.

Here the CDR3 reads CASSSRPDTQYF. The CDR3 DNA follows: TGTGCCAGCAGCTCCCGGCCGGATACGCAGTATTTT. The chain couples TRBV7-8 to TRBJ2-3; unclear D gene. Looked up from germline, CDR1 is SGHVS and CDR2 is FQNEAQ. Trimming left V 4 bases short and J 6 bases short, with 8 bases between. The CDR3 has 12 residues. Combining the CDR3 with reference TRBV7-8 and TRBJ2-3 gives the whole variable domain GAGVSQSPRYKVAKRGQDVALRCDPISGHVSLFWYQQALGQGPEFLTYFQNEAQLDKSGLPSDRFFAERPEGSVSTLKIQRTQQEDSAVYLCASSSRPDTQYFGPGTRLTVL.

This clonotype was picked up a small number of times. The rearrangement joins TRBV2 to TRBJ2-1; 16 nucleotides match TRBD2. Per germline, CDR1 SNHLY and CDR2 FYNNEI. The CDR3 is 18 amino acids. Losses at the gene ends were 7 bases for V and 0 bases for J; bases not matched to a gene: 6. CDR3 amino acids: CASNTGTSGRASYNEQFF. The CDR3 DNA reads as TGTGCCAGCAACACCGGGACTAGCGGGAGGGCCTCCTACAATGAGCAGTTCTTC.

This clonotype was counted ten times or more. This rearrangement joins TRBV5-6 to TRBJ1-5; D is undetermined. Trimming took 2 bases from V and 3 from J, leaving 12 bases between them. Germline-derived CDR1 and CDR2 are SGHDT and YYEEEE. This CDR3 has 15 amino acids. CDR3 in DNA: TGTGCCAGCAGCTTCGGCGGAGGATTCAATCAGCCCCAGCATTTT. This encodes CASSFGGGFNQPQHF.

This clonotype has at least ten counts. This chain uses TRBV14 with TRBJ2-7, with a weak D call TRBD1 (6 bases). The CDR3 is 14 residues long. Germline V CDR1 and CDR2: SGHDN, FVKESK. V was clipped by 3 bases and J by 2 bases, with 11 bases between them. The CDR3 region is CASSHPGQPYEQYF. The CDR3 DNA reads TGTGCCAGCAGCCACCCGGGACAACCCTACGAGCAGTACTTC.

This clonotype was counted ten times or more. The rearrangement links TRBV29-1 to TRBJ1-2, with 9 bases that match TRBD1. Germline trimming cut 4 bases from V and 8 bases from J; bases unmatched to any gene: 14. CDR1 is SQVTM, CDR2 ANQGSEA, per germline. This CDR3 spans 15 amino acids. This chain's CDR3 is CSVGTLLRQGDGYTF. The CDR3 DNA reads as TGCAGCGTTGGAACCCTGCTTCGACAGGGGGACGGCTACACCTTC.

This clonotype was counted many times. The J gene is TRBJ1-1, the V gene TRBV7-6; weak D call: TRBD1 (5 bases). Trimming took off 4 bases at V and 0 bases at J, with 18 bases between the two ends. Germline V gene data show CDR1 as SGHVS and CDR2 as FNYEAQ. The CDR3 has 17 residues. CDR3 DNA sequence: TGTGCCAGCAGCTCCCAGCGTCCCGGGACGATGAACACTGAAGCTTTCTTT. Encoded protein: CASSSQRPGTMNTEAFF.

This clonotype was seen ten or more times. The chain links TRBV28 to TRBJ1-1; 8 bases are a match to TRBD1. V gave up 1 base and J gave up 1 base; unmatched junction bases: 8. CDR3 length: 17 amino acids. CDR1 MDHEN and CDR2 SYDVKM come from the germline V gene. In nucleotides, the CDR3 is TGTGCCAGCAGTTTATTAGCCGGGGACAGGAGGAACACTGAAGCTTTCTTT. Translated, it gives CASSLLAGDRRNTEAFF.

There are many counts of this clonotype. The J gene is TRBJ2-1, the V gene TRBV19; no reliable D call. V lost 1 base, J lost 5 bases, and 6 bases lay in between. This CDR3 is built from 13 residues. The germline V gene encodes CDR1 LNHDA and CDR2 SQIVND (reference sequence). CDR3 sequence (DNA): TGTGCCAGTAGTATAGGCGGCCACAATGAGCAGTTCTTC. It is translated as CASSIGGHNEQFF.

This clonotype was seen ten or more times. The chain uses TRBV12-5 and TRBJ2-5; no firm D call. The V gene lost 2 bases and the J gene lost 1 base, with 5 bases spanning the gap. The CDR3 covers 13 residues. Per the germline V gene, CDR1 is LGHNT and CDR2 is FRNRAP. This chain's CDR3 is CASGLSGQETQYF. For the CDR3, the DNA is TGTGCTAGTGGTTTGTCTGGCCAAGAGACCCAGTACTTC.

This clonotype was recorded at least ten times. The J gene is TRBJ2-2, the V gene TRBV13, with D perhaps matching TRBD2 (5 bases). Germline-derived CDR1 and CDR2 are PRHDT and FYEKMQ (reference sequence). The V and J ends lost 5 bases and 4 bases respectively, with 17 bases between them. CDR3 size: 16 residues. The CDR3 bases are TGTGCCAGCAGCGGTAGCGCTAGCCGCGGCACCGGGGAGCTGTTTTTT. Encoded protein: CASSGSASRGTGELFF.

This clonotype was seen only once. The chain joins TRBV11-2 to TRBJ1-1; D may be TRBD1 (5 bases). Trimming pared 5 bases from V and 3 bases from J, leaving 10 bases between. CDR1 is SGHAT and CDR2 is FQNNGV in the germline V gene. The CDR3 extends over 13 amino acids. The CDR3 nucleotides are TGTGCCAGCAGCCGTGGGGCGGACACTGAAGCTTTCTTT. Protein product: CASSRGADTEAFF.

In this sample, this clonotype turned up many times. A junction end diverges from the germline sequence, so it may reflect a read error. This chain connects TRBV12-3 or TRBV12-4 to TRBJ2-5; 7 bases fit TRBD2. This CDR3 is 12 amino acids long. This chain's CDR3 is CASSLGEGRFHF. As DNA, the CDR3 is TGTGCCAGCAGCCTCGGGGAGGGCCGGTTCCACTTC.

This clonotype was counted at least ten times. This rearrangement joins TRBV5-5 to TRBJ2-7, with D tentatively TRBD2 (7 bases). The germline gives CDR1 SGHKS, CDR2 YYEKEE (reference sequence). Trimming left V 6 bases short and J 3 bases short, with 16 bases between. The CDR3 spans 14 residues. In nucleotides, the CDR3 is TGTGCCAGCACCCCATGGGGGGGCTTCTACGAGCAGTACTTC. It is translated as CASTPWGGFYEQYF. The whole variable domain, filled in from reference TRBV5-5 and TRBJ2-7, reads DAGVTQSPTHLIKTRGQQVTLRCSPISGHKSVSWYQQVLGQGPQFIFQYYEKEERGRGNFPDRFSARQFPNYSSELNVNALLLGDSALYLCASTPWGGFYEQYFGPGTRLTVT.

Only a few counts were recorded for this clonotype. This chain uses TRBV5-1 with TRBJ2-7; D is undetermined. Germline V gene sequence: CDR1 SGHRS, CDR2 YFSETQ. Trimming shortened V by 0 bases and J by 3 bases, and 7 bases separated the two germline ends. The CDR3 sequence is 13 residues long. CDR3: CASSLAMGYEQYF. CDR3 DNA: TGCGCCAGCAGCTTGGCCATGGGCTACGAGCAGTACTTC.

This clonotype was picked up a small number of times. This chain connects TRBV5-4 to TRBJ2-5; 7 bases are shared with TRBD2. Trimming cost V 2 bases and J 4 bases; bases outside gene matches: 11. CDR3 length: 16 residues. Germline values: CDR1 SGHNT, CDR2 YYREEE (reference sequence). This chain's CDR3 is CASSFSLAGDGETQYF. CDR3 sequence (DNA): TGTGCCAGCAGCTTTTCTCTTGCGGGAGACGGAGAGACCCAGTACTTC.

The chain combines TRBV4-2 with TRBJ2-7; 9 nucleotides align to TRBD1. The CDR3 runs to 16 residues. With 2 bases clipped from V and 1 base from J, the junction kept 6 bases outside the gene matches. Germline CDR1 and CDR2: LGHNA and YNFKEQ. The CDR3 region is CASSQKTGTGSYEQYF. CDR3 bases: TGTGCCAGCAGCCAAAAAACCGGGACAGGGTCCTACGAGCAGTACTTC.

In this sample, this clonotype turned up a few times. The genes are TRBV18 and TRBJ1-1; TRBD1 aligns across 9 bases. V gave up 6 bases and J gave up 0 bases; unmatched junction bases: 8. The CDR3 has 16 residues. Per the germline V gene, CDR1 is KGHSH and CDR2 is LQKENI. The CDR3 coding sequence is TGTGCCAGCTCTCCTTCGACAGGGGGTATGAACACTGAAGCTTTCTTT. Protein: CASSPSTGGMNTEAFF.